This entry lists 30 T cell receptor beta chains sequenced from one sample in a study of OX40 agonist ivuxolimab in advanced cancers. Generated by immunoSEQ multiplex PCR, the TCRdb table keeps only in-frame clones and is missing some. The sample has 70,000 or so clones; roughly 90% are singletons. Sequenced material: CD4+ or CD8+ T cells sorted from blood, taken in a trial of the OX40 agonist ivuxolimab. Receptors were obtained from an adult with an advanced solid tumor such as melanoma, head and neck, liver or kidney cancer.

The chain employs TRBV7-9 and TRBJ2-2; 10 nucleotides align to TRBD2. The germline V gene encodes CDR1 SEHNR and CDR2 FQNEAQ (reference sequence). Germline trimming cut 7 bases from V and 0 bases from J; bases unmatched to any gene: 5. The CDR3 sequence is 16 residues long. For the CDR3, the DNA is TGTGCCAGCATTTCTAGCGGGGGAACGAACACCGGGGAGCTGTTTTTT. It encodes CASISSGGTNTGELFF.

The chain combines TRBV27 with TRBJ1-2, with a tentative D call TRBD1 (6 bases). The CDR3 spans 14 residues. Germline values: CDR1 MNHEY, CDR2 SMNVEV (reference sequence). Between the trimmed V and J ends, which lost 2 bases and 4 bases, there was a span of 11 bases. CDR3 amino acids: CASSLQGIPYGYTF. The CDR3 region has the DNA TGTGCCAGCAGTTTACAGGGGATACCCTATGGCTACACCTTC.

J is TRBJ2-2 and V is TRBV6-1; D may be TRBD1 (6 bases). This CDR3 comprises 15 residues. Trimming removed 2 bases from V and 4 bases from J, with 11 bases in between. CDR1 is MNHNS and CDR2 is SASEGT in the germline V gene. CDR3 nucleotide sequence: TGTGCCAGCAGTGAATTAGAGGGGGTCACCGGGGAGCTGTTTTTT. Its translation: CASSELEGVTGELFF.

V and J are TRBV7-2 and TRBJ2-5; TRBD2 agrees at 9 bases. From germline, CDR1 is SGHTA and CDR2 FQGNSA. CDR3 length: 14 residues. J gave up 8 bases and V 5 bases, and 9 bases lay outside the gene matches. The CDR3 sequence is CASSPTGGGATQYF. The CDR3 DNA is TGTGCCAGCAGCCCAACAGGCGGGGGGGCAACCCAGTACTTC. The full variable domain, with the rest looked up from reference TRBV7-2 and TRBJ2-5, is GAGVSQSPSNKVTEKGKDVELRCDPISGHTALYWYRQSLGQGLEFLIYFQGNSAPDKSGLPSDRFSAERTGGSVSTLTIQRTQQEDSAVYLCASSPTGGGATQYFGPGTRLLVL.

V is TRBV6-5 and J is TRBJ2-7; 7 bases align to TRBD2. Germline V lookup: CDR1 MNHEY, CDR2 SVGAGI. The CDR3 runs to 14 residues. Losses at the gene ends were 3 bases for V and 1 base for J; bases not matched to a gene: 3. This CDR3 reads CASSYGDYSYEQYF. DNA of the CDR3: TGTGCCAGCAGTTATGGGGACTATTCCTACGAGCAGTACTTC.

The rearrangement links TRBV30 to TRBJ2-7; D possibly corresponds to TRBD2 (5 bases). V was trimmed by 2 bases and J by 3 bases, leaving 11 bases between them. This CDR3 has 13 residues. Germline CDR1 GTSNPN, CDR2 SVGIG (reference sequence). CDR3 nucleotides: TGTGCCTGGAGTAGAGGACTGGACTACGAGCAGTACTTC. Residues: CAWSRGLDYEQYF.

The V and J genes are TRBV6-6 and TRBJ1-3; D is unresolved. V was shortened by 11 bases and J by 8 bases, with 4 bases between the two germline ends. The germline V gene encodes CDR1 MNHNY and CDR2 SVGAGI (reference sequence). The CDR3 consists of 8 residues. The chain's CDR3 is CAPDTIYF. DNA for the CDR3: TGTGCCCCTGACACCATATATTTT.

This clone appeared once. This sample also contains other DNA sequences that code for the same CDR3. The CDR3 protein is CASSQGGNTEAFF. As DNA, the CDR3 is TGTGCCAGCAGCCAAGGGGGGAACACTGAAGCTTTCTTT. The chain couples TRBV9 to TRBJ1-1; D possibly corresponds to TRBD1 (6 bases). The CDR3 extends over 13 amino acids. Germline assignment: CDR1 SGDLS and CDR2 YYNGEE. V gave up 4 bases and J gave up 1 base, with 8 bases separating them.

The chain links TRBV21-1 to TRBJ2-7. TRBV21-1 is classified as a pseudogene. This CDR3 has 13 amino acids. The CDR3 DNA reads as TGTGCCAGCAGCAAAGATCGATTCTACGAGCAGTACTTC. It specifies CASSKDRFYEQYF.

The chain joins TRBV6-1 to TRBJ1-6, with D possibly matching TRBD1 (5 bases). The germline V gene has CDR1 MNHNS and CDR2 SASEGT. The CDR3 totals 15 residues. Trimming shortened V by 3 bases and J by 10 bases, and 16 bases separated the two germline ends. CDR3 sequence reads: CASSDMSQGRSPLHF. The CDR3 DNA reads TGTGCCAGCAGTGATATGTCCCAGGGAAGATCACCCCTCCACTTT.

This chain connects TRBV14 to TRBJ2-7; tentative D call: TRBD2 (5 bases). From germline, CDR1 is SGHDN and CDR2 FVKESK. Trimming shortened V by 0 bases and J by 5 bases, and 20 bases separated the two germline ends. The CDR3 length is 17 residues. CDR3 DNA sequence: TGTGCCAGCAGCCAAGATCAGACTTTTCAGCGGCGGGACGAGCAGTACTTC. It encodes CASSQDQTFQRRDEQYF.

CDR3 nucleotide sequence: TGTGCCAGCAGTGAATTGACAGGGGGTTACTACGAGCAGTACTTC. Translated: CASSELTGGYYEQYF. The chain joins TRBV6-1 to TRBJ2-7, with TRBD1 matching 9 bases. Trimming removed 2 bases from V and 3 bases from J; junction bases left unmatched: 5. The CDR3 extends over 15 amino acids. Germline CDR1 is MNHNS and CDR2 is SASEGT.

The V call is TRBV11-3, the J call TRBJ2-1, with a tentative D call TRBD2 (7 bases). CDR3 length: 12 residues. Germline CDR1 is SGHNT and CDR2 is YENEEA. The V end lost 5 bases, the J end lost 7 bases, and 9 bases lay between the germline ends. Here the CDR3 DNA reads TGTGCCAGCAGCCGGGGGGCTAATGAGCAGTTCTTC. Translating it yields CASSRGANEQFF.

CDR3 protein: CASSDYMGQGAGGYTF. The CDR3 DNA reads TGCGCCAGCAGCGACTACATGGGACAGGGGGCTGGAGGCTACACCTTC. The chain has TRBV5-1 and TRBJ1-2; 12 nucleotides match TRBD1. There are 16 residues in the CDR3. Germline CDR1 and CDR2: SGHRS and YFSETQ. Trimming took 4 bases from V and 8 from J; bases not matched to a gene: 12.

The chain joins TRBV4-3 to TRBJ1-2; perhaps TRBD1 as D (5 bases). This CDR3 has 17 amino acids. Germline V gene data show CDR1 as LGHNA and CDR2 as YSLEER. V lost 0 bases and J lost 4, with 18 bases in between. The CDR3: CASSQDPAALRGYGYTF. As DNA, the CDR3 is TGCGCCAGCAGCCAAGACCCGGCGGCATTAAGGGGCTATGGCTACACCTTC.

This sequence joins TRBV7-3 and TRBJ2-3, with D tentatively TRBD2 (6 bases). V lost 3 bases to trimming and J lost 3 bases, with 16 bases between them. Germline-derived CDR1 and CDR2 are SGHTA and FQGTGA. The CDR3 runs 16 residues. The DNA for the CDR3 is TGTGCCAGCAGCTTGGCGGGGCTAGCCCCGACAGATACGCAGTATTTT. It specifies CASSLAGLAPTDTQYF. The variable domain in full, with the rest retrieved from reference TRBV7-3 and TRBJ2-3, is GAGVSQTPSNKVTEKGKYVELRCDPISGHTALYWYRQSLGQGPEFLIYFQGTGAADDSGLPNDRFFAVRPEGSVSTLKIQRTERGDSAVYLCASSLAGLAPTDTQYFGPGTRLTVL.

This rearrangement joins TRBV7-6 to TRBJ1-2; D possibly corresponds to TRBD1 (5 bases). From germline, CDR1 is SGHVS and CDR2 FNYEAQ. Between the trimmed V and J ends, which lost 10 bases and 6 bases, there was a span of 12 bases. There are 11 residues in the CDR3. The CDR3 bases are TGTGCCACCGGGGCAGGGCATGGCTACACCTTC. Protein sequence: CATGAGHGYTF.

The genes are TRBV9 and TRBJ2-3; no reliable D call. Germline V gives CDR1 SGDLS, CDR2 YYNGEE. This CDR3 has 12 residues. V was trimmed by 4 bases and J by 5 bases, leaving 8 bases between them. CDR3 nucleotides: TGTGCCAGCAGCTCAAGCGAAGATACGCAGTATTTT. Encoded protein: CASSSSEDTQYF.

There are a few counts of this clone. The CDR3 region is CASSLQGQANQPQHF. In nucleotides, the CDR3 is TGTGCCAGCAGTTTACAGGGACAGGCTAATCAGCCCCAGCATTTT. This rearrangement joins TRBV27 to TRBJ1-5; 8 bases align to TRBD1. Per germline, CDR1 MNHEY and CDR2 SMNVEV (reference sequence). V lost 2 bases and J lost 4; bases outside the gene matches: 4. The CDR3 has 15 amino acids.

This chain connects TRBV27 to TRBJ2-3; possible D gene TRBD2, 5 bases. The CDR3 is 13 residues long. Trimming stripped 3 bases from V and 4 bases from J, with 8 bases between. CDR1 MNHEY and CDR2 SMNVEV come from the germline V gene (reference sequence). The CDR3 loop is CASSFPGADTQYF. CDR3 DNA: TGTGCCAGCAGTTTCCCCGGGGCAGATACGCAGTATTTT.

The CDR3 is CASSPQGAENEKLFF. The DNA of the CDR3 is TGTGCCAGCTCACCACAGGGGGCAGAAAATGAAAAACTGTTTTTT. The J gene is TRBJ1-4, the V gene TRBV18, with 7 bases that match TRBD1. J gave up 5 bases and V 1 base, and 4 bases lay outside the gene matches. Per the germline V gene, CDR1 is KGHSH and CDR2 is LQKENI. This CDR3 spans 15 amino acids.

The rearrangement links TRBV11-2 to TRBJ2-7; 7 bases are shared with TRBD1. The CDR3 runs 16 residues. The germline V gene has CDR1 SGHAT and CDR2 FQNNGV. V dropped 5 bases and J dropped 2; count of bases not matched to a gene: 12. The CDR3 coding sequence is TGTGCCAGCAGCACGGTAGAGACAGGGACCCCCTACGAGCAGTACTTC. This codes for CASSTVETGTPYEQYF.

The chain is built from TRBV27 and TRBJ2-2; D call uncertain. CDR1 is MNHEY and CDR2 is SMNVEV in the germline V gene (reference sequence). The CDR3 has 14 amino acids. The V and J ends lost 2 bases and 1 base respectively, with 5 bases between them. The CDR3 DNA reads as TGTGCCAGCAGTTTAGTGGGGAACACCGGGGAGCTGTTTTTT. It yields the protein CASSLVGNTGELFF.

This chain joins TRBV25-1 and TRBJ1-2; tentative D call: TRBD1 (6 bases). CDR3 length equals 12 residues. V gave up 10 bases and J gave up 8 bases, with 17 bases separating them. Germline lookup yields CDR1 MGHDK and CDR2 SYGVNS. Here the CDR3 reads CATLGGSYGYTF. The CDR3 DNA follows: TGTGCCACTTTAGGGGGGAGTTACGGCTACACCTTC.

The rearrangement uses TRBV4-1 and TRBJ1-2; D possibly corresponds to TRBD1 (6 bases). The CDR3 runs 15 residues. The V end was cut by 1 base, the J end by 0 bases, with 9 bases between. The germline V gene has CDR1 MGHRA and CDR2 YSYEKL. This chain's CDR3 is CASSQVGGTNYGYTF. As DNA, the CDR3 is TGCGCCAGCAGCCAAGTAGGGGGTACTAACTATGGCTACACCTTC.

The CDR3 loop is CASSFSAQGSNPLNEQFF. The CDR3 DNA follows: TGTGCCAGCAGTTTTTCAGCGCAGGGATCCAACCCCCTCAATGAGCAGTTCTTC. V and J are TRBV27 and TRBJ2-1, with D possibly TRBD1 on 5 matching bases. V gave up 3 bases and J gave up 6 bases, with 24 bases separating them. The CDR3 is 18 residues long. Germline lookup yields CDR1 MNHEY and CDR2 SMNVEV (reference sequence).

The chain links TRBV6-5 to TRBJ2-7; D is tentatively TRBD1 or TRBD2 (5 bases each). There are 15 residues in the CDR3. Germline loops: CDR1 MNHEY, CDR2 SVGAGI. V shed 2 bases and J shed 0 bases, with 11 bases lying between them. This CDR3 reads CASSYLEGSSYEQYF. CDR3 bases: TGTGCCAGCAGTTACCTAGAGGGGAGCTCCTACGAGCAGTACTTC.

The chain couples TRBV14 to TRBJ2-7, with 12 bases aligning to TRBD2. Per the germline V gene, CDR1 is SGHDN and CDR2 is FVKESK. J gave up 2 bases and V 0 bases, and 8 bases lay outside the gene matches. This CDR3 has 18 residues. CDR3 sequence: CASSQEGLAGGLAYEQYF. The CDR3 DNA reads TGTGCCAGCAGCCAAGAGGGGCTAGCGGGGGGGCTGGCCTACGAGCAGTACTTC.

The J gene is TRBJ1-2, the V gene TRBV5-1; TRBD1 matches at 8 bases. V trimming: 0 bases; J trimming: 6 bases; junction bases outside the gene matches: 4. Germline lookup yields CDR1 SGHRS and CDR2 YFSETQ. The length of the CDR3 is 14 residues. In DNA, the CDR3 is TGCGCCAGCAGCTTGGCCCCGGACAGGGATGGCTACACCTTC. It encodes CASSLAPDRDGYTF.

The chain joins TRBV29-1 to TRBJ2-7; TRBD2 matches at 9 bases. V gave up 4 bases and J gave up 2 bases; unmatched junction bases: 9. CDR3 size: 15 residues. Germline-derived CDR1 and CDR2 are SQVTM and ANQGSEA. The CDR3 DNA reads TGCAGCGTTGTCACCTTAAAGCGGGGGGCCTACGAGCAGTACTTC. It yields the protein CSVVTLKRGAYEQYF.